This TCR beta chain was profiled in a study of vaccination effects on CD4 cells after COVID-19. Sequencing was preceded by expansion of antigen-specific CD4+ T cells with viral peptide pools in the ViraFEST assay. Investigators separated out CD4+ T cells once around nine days of culture had passed. The vaccine given was either BNT162b2 or mRNA-1273, in two doses. Among the vaccine recipients, none had a prior SARS-CoV-2 infection, and nucleocapsid antibodies were negative. Study conclusions and caveats: Late post-vaccination, clones induced by infection and those induced by vaccine underwent marked clonal contraction. Convalescent patients in the study were few, and early post-infection timepoints were absent.

Concerning this clone: The antigen is not known.

Germline-derived CDR1 and CDR2 are SGHNT and YYREEE (reference sequence). This CDR3 contains 13 residues. Trimming left V 0 bases short and J 3 bases short, with 6 bases between. Assay: immunoSEQ multiplex PCR; the TCRdb copy retains only in-frame clones and omits some. This table holds fewer than 35,000 clones, more than 65% found once. Sequencing used CD4+ T cells from PBMCs cultured with HCoV-229E spike peptides, obtained after COVID-19 vaccination. The receptor was derived from a human donor who received a COVID-19 vaccine. The chain recombines TRBV5-4 with TRBJ1-2; D gene ambiguous. CDR3 loop: CASSLDGHYGYTF. Written as DNA, the CDR3 is TGTGCCAGCAGCTTGGACGGACACTATGGCTACACCTTC. The full variable domain, completed using reference TRBV5-4 and TRBJ1-2, is ETGVTQSPTHLIKTRGQQVTLRCSSQSGHNTVSWYQQALGQGPQFIFQYYREEENGRGNFPPRFSGLQFPNYSSELNVNALELDDSALYLCASSLDGHYGYTFGSGTRLTVV.